This T cell receptor beta chain was obtained from a study of control samples from healthy donors and cancer patients. The method was immunoSEQ multiplex PCR; TCRdb's version includes in-frame clones alone and lacks a portion of them. This table has approximately 140,000 clones, around 94% appearing once. Germline V gene sequence: CDR1 SGDLS, CDR2 YYNGEE. Trimming took 0 bases from V and 2 from J, leaving 12 bases between them. This CDR3 region has 15 residues. The TCR comes from a man in his forties in good health. V is TRBV9 and J is TRBJ2-7; D remains ambiguous. Sequencing used blood. The CDR3 nucleotides are TGTGCCAGCAGCGTAGGTTCGTCGGCCACCTACGAGCAGTACTTC. This translates into CASSVGSSATYEQYF.